The 13 T cell receptor beta chains reported below all come from one sample, sequenced in a study of vaccination and CD4 T cells after COVID-19. Treatment described: roughly nine-day PBMC culture with coronavirus spike peptide pools or control peptides (ViraFEST assay). CD4+ T lymphocytes from the unexposed donor were collected before the COVID-19 pandemic (2011-2018). These receptors' antigens are unknown. The Oncomine TCR Beta short-read assay was applied to DNA of cultured CD4+ T cells. TCRdb fed the PCR reads into MiXCR, producing one record per CDR3 protein. This table has under 8,500 distinct CDR3 sequences, 45% to 60% appearing once. The sequenced sample was CD4+ T cells from blood, cultured in vitro. The origin of the receptors is a human donor in good health.

The chain employs TRBV2 and TRBJ1-2; perhaps TRBD1 as D (5 bases). The CDR3 covers 14 residues. Germline loops: CDR1 SNHLY, CDR2 FYNNEI. The V end lost 0 bases, the J end lost 4 bases, and 9 bases lay between the germline ends. CDR3 region: CASSEALGGYGYTF. The CDR3 DNA reads as TGTGCCAGCAGTGAAGCGCTCGGGGGCTATGGCTACACCTTC.

The chain recombines TRBV19 with TRBJ1-1; TRBD1 might be the D (6 bases). V shed 10 bases and J shed 2 bases, with 20 bases lying between them. CDR1 and CDR2 (germline): LNHDA, SQIVND (reference sequence). This CDR3 region has 15 residues. The CDR3 DNA is TGTGCCACCAGGGGAGGTGGGGGCACCAACACTGAAGCTTTCTTT. Amino acid sequence: CATRGGGGTNTEAFF.

The rearrangement links TRBV30 to TRBJ1-1; unclear D gene. This CDR3 is 13 amino acids long. V shed 0 bases and J shed 7 bases, with 12 bases lying between them. The V gene's germline CDR1 is GTSNPN and CDR2 SVGIG (reference sequence). The CDR3 loop reads CAWSVERQVEAFF. CDR3 nucleotide sequence: TGTGCCTGGAGTGTAGAAAGGCAGGTTGAAGCTTTCTTT.

The chain combines TRBV2 with TRBJ1-2; D not resolved. The germline V gene has CDR1 SNHLY and CDR2 FYNNEI. V lost 4 bases and J lost 0, with 24 bases in between. The CDR3 totals 19 residues. DNA of the CDR3: TGTGCCAGCAGTGTCCTAACTCTGACACGTCCCGCTGCTAACTATGGCTACACCTTC. Translated, it gives CASSVLTLTRPAANYGYTF.

The CDR3 nucleotides read TGTGCCAGCAGTTACTCGATAGGACAGGTTCGAAAGGACTATGGCTACACCTTC. This encodes CASSYSIGQVRKDYGYTF. This chain joins TRBV6-5 and TRBJ1-2; 7 bases fit TRBD1. Germline values: CDR1 MNHEY, CDR2 SVGAGI. The CDR3 is 18 residues long. The V segment lost 0 bases and the J segment 3 bases; nucleotides outside the gene matches: 13.

This clonotype was detected a few times. The CDR3 reads CASSDRSDQPQHF. As DNA, the CDR3 is TGTGCCAGCAGTGACAGGAGCGATCAGCCCCAGCATTTT. The rearrangement joins TRBV6-1 to TRBJ1-5; D remains ambiguous. From germline, CDR1 is MNHNS and CDR2 SASEGT. Trimming took off 3 bases at V and 5 bases at J, with 8 bases between the two ends. This CDR3 has 13 residues.

This clonotype was recorded a few times. The chain recombines TRBV28 with TRBJ1-4, with D perhaps matching TRBD1 (5 bases). The germline V gene encodes CDR1 MDHEN and CDR2 SYDVKM. V lost 5 bases and J 5 bases, leaving 12 bases between the germline ends. The CDR3 runs to 14 residues. The CDR3 sequence: CASSSGAGNEKLFF. In nucleotides, the CDR3 is TGTGCCAGCAGTAGCGGGGCGGGGAATGAAAAACTGTTTTTT.

This chain uses TRBV7-2 with TRBJ2-7; 13 nucleotides match TRBD2. Trimming took 8 bases from V and 0 from J; bases not matched to a gene: 7. The germline gives CDR1 SGHTA, CDR2 FQGNSA. The CDR3 totals 16 residues. The DNA for the CDR3 is TGTGCCAGCGAGACTAGCGGGGGGCCAGACTCCTACGAGCAGTACTTC. Its translation is CASETSGGPDSYEQYF.

V usage is TRBV25-1 and J usage is TRBJ1-1; D is undetermined. V lost 5 bases to trimming and J lost 1 base, with 8 bases between them. Looked up from germline, CDR1 is MGHDK and CDR2 is SYGVNS. The CDR3 contains 13 residues. CDR3 sequence reads: CASSPSENTEAFF. CDR3 nucleotide sequence: TGTGCCAGCAGTCCCTCCGAGAACACTGAAGCTTTCTTT.

About this clonotype itself: A read error is likely, as this CDR3 ends without the conserved phenylalanine or tryptophan. The chain joins TRBV4-1 to TRBJ2-7; D possibly uses TRBD1 or TRBD2 (5 bases each). Germline CDR1 MGHRA, CDR2 YSYEKL. The CDR3 totals 17 residues. V lost 0 bases and J lost 2, with 17 bases in between. The CDR3 DNA reads as TGCGCCAGCAGCCAAGAATATCGGGGCAGGGTTACCTACGAGCAGTACTTG. Its protein product is CASSQEYRGRVTYEQYL.

The chain is built from TRBV7-2 and TRBJ1-6, with 7 bases aligning to TRBD1. CDR3 size: 17 residues. Losses at the gene ends were 2 bases for V and 7 bases for J; bases not matched to a gene: 11. Germline loops: CDR1 SGHTA, CDR2 FQGNSA. The CDR3 sequence: CASSLHPRQGRNSPLHF. In nucleotides, the CDR3 is TGTGCCAGCAGCTTACATCCCCGACAGGGACGAAATTCACCCCTCCACTTT.

The sample holds a few counts of this clonotype. The chain combines TRBV29-1 with TRBJ1-1; tentative D call: TRBD1 (5 bases). The CDR3 has 15 amino acids. The V gene's germline CDR1 is SQVTM and CDR2 ANQGSEA. V lost 0 bases, J lost 6 bases, and 17 bases lay in between. The CDR3 spells CSVEDLTPEGAEAFF. Written as DNA, the CDR3 is TGCAGCGTTGAAGATCTCACACCCGAAGGGGCTGAAGCTTTCTTT.

The chain couples TRBV6-1 to TRBJ1-2, with TRBD1 matching over 7 bases. V gave up 4 bases and J gave up 0 bases; unmatched junction bases: 5. Germline values: CDR1 MNHNS, CDR2 SASEGT. This CDR3 is built from 15 residues. CDR3 DNA: TGTGCCAGCAGTGGTGGACAGGCTTCTAACTATGGCTACACCTTC. It encodes CASSGGQASNYGYTF.